This T cell receptor beta chain derives from a study of blood T cell repertoires in COVID-19. Study at large: Collection of acute and convalescent COVID-19 samples took place in the United States, Italy and Spain.

The germline V gene has CDR1 MGHRA and CDR2 YSYEKL. The CDR3 loop spans 16 amino acids. Trimming at V came to 7 bases and at J to 1 base, leaving 9 bases not matched to a gene. This clone was seen just once. In the source study's methods: Amplification of reference gene primers provided the estimated nucleated cell counts. Generated by immunoSEQ multiplex PCR, the TCRdb table keeps only in-frame clones and is missing some. V and J calls and clone size come straight from that table; D and trimming were deduced from the DNA. The repertoire includes fewer than 180,000 clones, about 85% of them detected once, and around 4.6% sits in the top ten.

This receptor was taken from a woman in her sixties with active or convalescent COVID-19. V gene TRBV4-1 combines with J gene TRBJ2-3; TRBD2 matches at 9 bases. Sequencing was performed on peripheral blood. The CDR3 DNA reads TGCGCCAGCAACCCACTAGCGGGCCTTCGCACAGATACGCAGTATTTT. It codes for CASNPLAGLRTDTQYF.